Listed below are T cell receptor beta chains from one sample, sequenced in a study of T cell responses to AZD1222 COVID-19 vaccine. The method was immunoSEQ multiplex PCR; TCRdb's version includes in-frame clones alone and lacks a portion of them. The table lists under 150,000 clones, 89% of them singletons, with around 9.5% in the top ten. Sequences were derived from peripheral blood, sampled 28 days after the second AZD1222 dose. The receptors were gathered from an adult who received the AZD1222 COVID-19 vaccine. CDR3s include the opening cysteine and the closing phenylalanine or tryptophan. Each record gives: CDR3 DNA, CDR3 protein, D gene, clone size, CDR3 length, V gene, J gene. A D gene is named only where the DNA matches it firmly. Clone size is shown for a subset of rows, as once, few, many or a class of expanded clone.

TGCGCCAGCAGCTTGGTAGGGACAGGGGGTACTGAAGCTTTCTTT	CASSLVGTGGTEAFF	TRBD1	.	15	TRBV5-1	TRBJ1-1
TGTGCCAGCAGCTCTGGACTAGCGGGGGGCACCGGGGAGCTGTTTTTT	CASSSGLAGGTGELFF	TRBD2	.	16	TRBV11-3	TRBJ2-2
TGTGCCAGCAGCTCCTCCGGGACAGGGGGCAGGTATGAGCAGTTCTTC	CASSSSGTGGRYEQFF	TRBD1	.	16	TRBV11-2	TRBJ2-1
TGTGCCAGCAGCTTAGGGCAGGGGCGCGTTTCCTATGGCTACACCTTC	CASSLGQGRVSYGYTF	.	.	16	TRBV7-9	TRBJ1-2
TGTGCCAGCAGCTCCCCTCGGGAGGGGAAATCACCCCTCCACTTT	CASSSPREGKSPLHF	.	.	15	TRBV3-1/TRBV3-2	TRBJ1-6
TGCGCCAGCAGTGAAGGAGCCAATCAGCCCCAGCATTTT	CASSEGANQPQHF	.	.	13	TRBV10-2	TRBJ1-5
TGTGCCAGCAACAAGTTTGCCAAGGGACTAGCGGGAACAGATACGCAGTATTTT	CASNKFAKGLAGTDTQYF	TRBD2	.	18	TRBV27	TRBJ2-3
TGCGCCAGCAGCTTGAATCCCCCCCGGGGCTGGAGCTATGGCTACACCTTC	CASSLNPPRGWSYGYTF	.	.	17	TRBV5-1	TRBJ1-2
TGCGCCAGCACACGGGGGATGGGGCCTAATTCACCCCTCCACTTT	CASTRGMGPNSPLHF	.	.	15	TRBV5-1	TRBJ1-6
TGTGCCAGCTCACCACCGGACAGGTTCGTAGATACGCAGTATTTT	CASSPPDRFVDTQYF	TRBD1	.	15	TRBV18	TRBJ2-3
TGCGCCAGCAGCCGGACAGGATCGAACACTGAAGCTTTCTTT	CASSRTGSNTEAFF	TRBD1	.	14	TRBV5-1	TRBJ1-1
TGTGCCAGCAGTTTATGGGCGTCAGGGGGGAACACTGAAGCTTTCTTT	CASSLWASGGNTEAFF	TRBD1	.	16	TRBV27	TRBJ1-1
TGTGCCAGCAGCCCGAGCCTCTCTGGGGCCAACGTCCTGACTTTC	CASSPSLSGANVLTF	.	.	15	TRBV3-1/TRBV3-2	TRBJ2-6
TGTGCCAGCGGACAGGGTCGGGAGACCCAGTACTTC	CASGQGRETQYF	TRBD1	.	12	TRBV2	TRBJ2-5
TGTGCCAGCAGTTTCTACTTTAATTCAGGGAAGGGAAACGAGCAGTACTTC	CASSFYFNSGKGNEQYF	.	.	17	TRBV27	TRBJ2-7
TGTGCCAGCAGCCAGGCACCGGGACAGGGTAACTATGGCTACACCTTC	CASSQAPGQGNYGYTF	TRBD1	.	16	TRBV4-2	TRBJ1-2
TGTGCCAGCAGCTTTCACCGGGGGTCTGGAAACACCATATATTTT	CASSFHRGSGNTIYF	.	.	15	TRBV6-5	TRBJ1-3
TGTGCCAGCAGTCCCGGGACTAGCGGGACCTACTACGAGCAGTACTTC	CASSPGTSGTYYEQYF	TRBD2	.	16	TRBV6-2/TRBV6-3	TRBJ2-7
TGCGCCAGCAGCTTGGATGGACGGGACACCGGGGAGCTGTTTTTT	CASSLDGRDTGELFF	.	.	15	TRBV5-1	TRBJ2-2
TGTGCCAGCAGCCCAGTTACCGGGGGCCGGGGCTACACCTTC	CASSPVTGGRGYTF	.	.	14	TRBV7-9	TRBJ1-2
TGCGCCAGCAGCCATGTGACAGGATACAATGAGCAGTTCTTC	CASSHVTGYNEQFF	.	.	14	TRBV4-1	TRBJ2-1
TGTGCCAGTAGTATCCAGGGGGCTCAGACTGAAGCTTTCTTT	CASSIQGAQTEAFF	TRBD1	.	14	TRBV19	TRBJ1-1
TGCGCCAGCGGGACGGGACAGGGGGCTGAGACCCAGTACTTC	CASGTGQGAETQYF	TRBD1	.	14	TRBV5-1	TRBJ2-5
TGTGCCAGCAGTTTAGGACTCGACGCTGAAGCTTTCTTT	CASSLGLDAEAFF	.	.	13	TRBV12-3/TRBV12-4	TRBJ1-1
TGTGCCAGCAGCGGACTCCGGGACCCCGCTGTGGATACGCAGTATTTT	CASSGLRDPAVDTQYF	.	.	16	TRBV13	TRBJ2-3
TGTGCCAGCAGCGTAGGGACAGATACGCAGTATTTT	CASSVGTDTQYF	.	.	12	TRBV9	TRBJ2-3
TGCAGTGCTAGTGAATGGGGAGATGGCTACACCTTC	CSASEWGDGYTF	.	.	12	TRBV20-1	TRBJ1-2
TGTGCCACCAGTGATTTGAAAAACGAGCAGTACTTC	CATSDLKNEQYF	.	.	12	TRBV24-1	TRBJ2-7
TGTGCCAGCAGCCCCTCCGACAGGGGATTGTCGAACACCGGGGAGCTGTTTTTT	CASSPSDRGLSNTGELFF	TRBD1	.	18	TRBV4-2	TRBJ2-2
TGTGCCAGCAGCCAACACACGGATAGGGATAATTCACCCCTCCACTTT	CASSQHTDRDNSPLHF	.	.	16	TRBV4-2	TRBJ1-6
TGTGCCAGCAGCTTAACGTTTGGGCAGGGAGGGGAGACCCAGTACTTC	CASSLTFGQGGETQYF	TRBD2	.	16	TRBV7-3	TRBJ2-5
TGTGCCACCAGCAGCCCGGGACAGACGAACACTGAAGCTTTCTTT	CATSSPGQTNTEAFF	TRBD1	once	15	TRBV15	TRBJ1-1
TGTGCCAGCAGAGACCGACAGGGGGTCTATAATTCACCCCTCCACTTT	CASRDRQGVYNSPLHF	TRBD1	.	16	TRBV2	TRBJ1-6
TGTGCCAGCAGCGGGGGTGGGAACACTGAAGCTTTCTTT	CASSGGGNTEAFF	.	.	13	TRBV4-2	TRBJ1-1
TGTGCCAGCATCCCGGGGGTCGGGTCCTACAATGAGCAGTTCTTC	CASIPGVGSYNEQFF	.	.	15	TRBV6-5	TRBJ2-1
TGTGCCAGCAGTTACGGGCCGGCCTCCTACGAGCAGTACTTC	CASSYGPASYEQYF	.	.	14	TRBV6-5	TRBJ2-7
TGCGCCAGCATCGAGGGCCTCCTGAACACTGAAGCTTTCTTT	CASIEGLLNTEAFF	.	.	14	TRBV5-1	TRBJ1-1
TGTGCCAGCAGCCGATCCGGACTAGCGGGGACCACAGATACGCAGTATTTT	CASSRSGLAGTTDTQYF	TRBD2	.	17	TRBV7-9	TRBJ2-3
TGCGCCAGCAGCCAACTCAGCGGGGTTGCCTACAATGAGCAGTTCTTC	CASSQLSGVAYNEQFF	TRBD2	.	16	TRBV4-3	TRBJ2-1
TGTGCCAGCAGCTTGGGAGTCCCGGCTGGAAACACCATATATTTT	CASSLGVPAGNTIYF	.	.	15	TRBV5-6	TRBJ1-3
TGTGCCATCAGTCTCTTGGGGGCTGAAGCTTTCTTT	CAISLLGAEAFF	.	.	12	TRBV10-3	TRBJ1-1
TGCGCCAGCAGTGGGGGGCTGGGGACTAGCGGATACGAGCAGTACTTC	CASSGGLGTSGYEQYF	TRBD2	.	16	TRBV10-2	TRBJ2-7
TGTGCCAGCAGTTTATCGGGGTGGAAGGGGGCGCCTGGGGCCAACGTCCTGACTTTC	CASSLSGWKGAPGANVLTF	TRBD1	.	19	TRBV27	TRBJ2-6
TGCGCCAGCAGCTTGGCCGAGACCCGAGGCTCACCCCTCCACTTT	CASSLAETRGSPLHF	.	.	15	TRBV5-1	TRBJ1-6